The 23 T cell receptor beta chains listed next were all sequenced from one sample in a study of T cells in localized non-small cell lung cancer. The data were produced by immunoSEQ multiplex PCR, yet TCRdb's version contains in-frame clones alone and is incomplete. The sample holds roughly 50,000 clones, about 85% seen once. Sequenced here: peripheral blood, sampled before any cancer treatment. The receptor source for this set is a female donor at least 60 years old with stage II squamous cell lung carcinoma.

This chain uses TRBV18 with TRBJ2-3; maybe TRBD1 (6 bases). The length of the CDR3 is 13 residues. V dropped 3 bases and J dropped 4 bases, with 8 bases sitting between them. The germline V gene has CDR1 KGHSH and CDR2 LQKENI. CDR3: CASSPTGPDTQYF. The CDR3 nucleotides are TGTGCCAGCTCACCTACAGGGCCAGATACGCAGTATTTT.

This clone was detected a few times. The CDR3, as DNA: TGTGCCAGCAGTTTAAAAGGTTTCTCCTACGAGCAGTACTTC. Translation gives CASSLKGFSYEQYF. The chain recombines TRBV27 with TRBJ2-7; no firm D call. This CDR3 is built from 14 residues. The germline V gene encodes CDR1 MNHEY and CDR2 SMNVEV (reference sequence). V was pared by 2 bases and J by 0 bases, with 8 bases between.

J is TRBJ1-1 and V is TRBV6-5, with TRBD1 as a possible D gene (5 bases). Germline V gives CDR1 MNHEY, CDR2 SVGAGI. Trimming stripped 0 bases from V and 6 bases from J, with 14 bases between. CDR3 length: 15 residues. Written as DNA, the CDR3 is TGTGCCAGCAGTTACTCGTGGCAGGGTAGGGCTGAAGCTTTCTTT. Its translation: CASSYSWQGRAEAFF.

This clone was found once. The chain uses TRBV5-6 and TRBJ2-3, with 7 bases identical to TRBD2. CDR1 and CDR2 (germline): SGHDT, YYEEEE. V shed 4 bases and J 3 bases; nucleotides not matched to a gene: 2. The CDR3 is 13 amino acids. The CDR3 sequence is CASSPGRTDTQYF. The CDR3 coding sequence is TGTGCCAGCAGCCCCGGGAGGACAGATACGCAGTATTTT.

V is TRBV7-3 and J is TRBJ1-2, with D unclear. Trimming stripped 1 base from V and 0 bases from J, with 9 bases between. The germline V gene has CDR1 SGHTA and CDR2 FQGTGA. There are 15 residues in the CDR3. Written as DNA, the CDR3 is TGTGCCAGCAGCTTAAAGAACAGTTCTAACTATGGCTACACCTTC. Amino acids: CASSLKNSSNYGYTF.

The genes are TRBV4-3 and TRBJ1-2; D is perhaps TRBD1 (6 bases). There are 14 residues in the CDR3. Germline V gene sequence: CDR1 LGHNA, CDR2 YSLEER. Trimming pared 3 bases from V and 7 bases from J, leaving 15 bases between. CDR3 nucleotide sequence: TGCGCCAGCAGCCAGCGGGGGGGGCCAAGTGGCTACACCTTC. It yields the protein CASSQRGGPSGYTF.

The chain is built from TRBV7-6 and TRBJ1-6, with TRBD1 matching over 9 bases. Germline assignment: CDR1 SGHVS and CDR2 FNYEAQ. With V trimmed by 5 bases and J by 2 bases, 10 bases remained unmatched. The CDR3 consists of 18 residues. Here the CDR3 reads CASSQSGQGGTYNSPLHF. For the CDR3, the DNA is TGTGCCAGCAGCCAGTCGGGACAGGGTGGGACCTATAATTCACCCCTCCACTTT.

V usage is TRBV10-3 and J usage is TRBJ2-7, with no clear D. The CDR3 length is 14 residues. CDR1 is ENHRY and CDR2 is SYGVKD in the germline V gene. Trimming took off 3 bases at V and 0 bases at J, with 9 bases between the two ends. CDR3 amino acids: CAISDEDSSYEQYF. CDR3 coding DNA: TGTGCCATCAGTGATGAGGATAGCTCCTACGAGCAGTACTTC.

This chain connects TRBV19 to TRBJ2-7; TRBD2 matches 8 bases. V was pared by 5 bases and J by 5 bases, with 17 bases of the junction left unmatched. The CDR3 totals 17 residues. Looked up from germline, CDR1 is LNHDA and CDR2 is SQIVND (reference sequence). For the CDR3, the DNA is TGTGCCAGTAGTCCCGGGGGGGCGGGCACGCCGGTCCACGAGCAGTACTTC. It translates to CASSPGGAGTPVHEQYF.

The chain couples TRBV6-1 to TRBJ1-2; D gene uncertain. V was clipped by 3 bases and J by 8 bases, with 16 bases between them. In germline, CDR1 is MNHNS, CDR2 SASEGT. CDR3 length: 14 amino acids. CDR3 sequence reads: CASSDSFRARGYTF. As DNA, the CDR3 is TGTGCCAGCAGTGACTCCTTTAGAGCCCGGGGCTACACCTTC.

The rearrangement links TRBV4-3 to TRBJ1-2, with no clear D. This CDR3 has 15 residues. Germline lookup yields CDR1 LGHNA and CDR2 YSLEER. Trimming removed 0 bases from V and 2 bases from J, with 10 bases in between. The CDR3 bases are TGCGCCAGCAGCCAAGATCGGCCGGGAAACTATGGCTACACCTTC. It encodes CASSQDRPGNYGYTF.

The chain is built from TRBV5-5 and TRBJ1-4; 7 positions agree with TRBD1. Germline V gene sequence: CDR1 SGHKS, CDR2 YYEKEE (reference sequence). The V segment lost 3 bases and the J segment 6 bases; nucleotides outside the gene matches: 17. The CDR3 totals 18 residues. The CDR3 here is CASSSLPREGALHEKLFF. The CDR3 nucleotides read TGTGCCAGCAGCTCACTACCGAGAGAGGGGGCCCTCCATGAAAAACTGTTTTTT.

Notes on this clone: An end of the junction does not agree with germline; a read error may underlie this. The rearrangement uses TRBV6-1 and TRBJ1-4; no firm D call. Germline V gene sequence: CDR1 MNHNS, CDR2 SASEGT. CDR3 length: 15 amino acids. The CDR3 is CASSEGRQFNEKLFF. CDR3 nucleotide sequence: TGTGCCAGCAGCGAAGGTCGGCAGTTTAATGAAAAACTGTTTTTT.

V and J are TRBV10-2 and TRBJ2-2; D not resolved. Trimming removed 2 bases from V and 3 bases from J, with 4 bases in between. The CDR3 runs 13 residues. Germline V gene sequence: CDR1 WSHSY, CDR2 SAAADI. The CDR3 here is CASSEPHTGELFF. Here the CDR3 DNA reads TGCGCCAGCAGTGAGCCCCACACCGGGGAGCTGTTTTTT.

The chain joins TRBV5-1 to TRBJ2-5, with D tentatively TRBD2 (5 bases). CDR1 is SGHRS and CDR2 is YFSETQ in the germline V gene. With 0 bases removed from V and 5 bases from J, the gap between germline ends came to 8 bases. This CDR3 has 13 amino acids. In nucleotides, the CDR3 is TGCGCCAGCAGCTTGGCCGGCGGGGAGACCCAGTACTTC. This encodes CASSLAGGETQYF.

V is TRBV15 and J is TRBJ2-6; 7 positions agree with TRBD1. After removal of 4 bases from V and 0 bases from J, the junction contained 6 bases not matched to a gene. The CDR3 is 17 amino acids. Germline CDR1 and CDR2: LNHNV and YYDKDF (reference sequence). CDR3 sequence (DNA): TGTGCCACCAGCAACCGGACAGGTAGCTCTGGGGCCAACGTCCTGACTTTC. Amino acid sequence: CATSNRTGSSGANVLTF.

J is TRBJ1-1 and V is TRBV10-3; D remains ambiguous. Germline assignment: CDR1 ENHRY and CDR2 SYGVKD. V was clipped by 6 bases and J by 4 bases, with 9 bases between them. The CDR3 loop spans 12 amino acids. As DNA, the CDR3 is TGTGCCATCAGCCCCTATGGCACTGAAGCTTTCTTT. Translating gives CAISPYGTEAFF.

J is TRBJ2-5 and V is TRBV7-6; 9 bases are shared with TRBD1. The CDR3 consists of 16 residues. Germline V gives CDR1 SGHVS, CDR2 FNYEAQ. With V trimmed by 2 bases and J by 5 bases, 9 bases remained unmatched. CDR3 in DNA: TGTGCCAGCAGCTTATCCGGACAGGGGATAAGTGAGACCCAGTACTTC. Translation: CASSLSGQGISETQYF.

V gene TRBV2 combines with J gene TRBJ1-2, with D unclear. The CDR3 has 13 amino acids. V shed 5 bases and J shed 8 bases, with 15 bases lying between them. CDR1 SNHLY and CDR2 FYNNEI come from the germline V gene. CDR3 region: CASSPGPIGGYTF. CDR3 nucleotide sequence: TGTGCCAGCAGTCCGGGCCCCATAGGGGGCTACACCTTC.

The rearrangement joins TRBV27 to TRBJ2-5; TRBD2 matches at 16 bases. Per germline, CDR1 MNHEY and CDR2 SMNVEV (reference sequence). The CDR3 consists of 18 residues. Germline trimming cut 2 bases from V and 4 bases from J; bases unmatched to any gene: 7. The DNA for the CDR3 is TGTGCCAGCAGTTTAAAGGGACTAGCGGGGGGGCCTAGAGAGACCCAGTACTTC. This encodes CASSLKGLAGGPRETQYF.

V and J are TRBV7-2 and TRBJ2-7; no reliable D call. CDR3 size: 14 residues. Trimming pared 2 bases from V and 5 bases from J, leaving 13 bases between. Germline V gene lookup returns CDR1 SGHTA and CDR2 FQGNSA. The CDR3 loop is CASSLRPYAHEQYF. The CDR3 coding sequence is TGTGCCAGCAGCTTACGACCCTACGCCCACGAGCAGTACTTC. The full variable domain, its missing parts supplied by reference TRBV7-2 and TRBJ2-7, is GAGVSQSPSNKVTEKGKDVELRCDPISGHTALYWYRQSLGQGLEFLIYFQGNSAPDKSGLPSDRFSAERTGGSVSTLTIQRTQQEDSAVYLCASSLRPYAHEQYFGPGTRLTVT.

The table lists this clone with a count of one. The V call is TRBV5-6, the J call TRBJ1-6; 7 nucleotides align to TRBD1. This CDR3 has 13 residues. The V gene's germline CDR1 is SGHDT and CDR2 YYEEEE. The trim removed 3 bases at V and 14 bases at J, leaving 8 bases unmatched. The CDR3 region is CASSWTGTVALHF. CDR3 coding DNA: TGTGCCAGCAGCTGGACCGGGACAGTGGCCCTCCACTTT.

The chain couples TRBV11-2 to TRBJ1-2; no definite D call. CDR1 is SGHAT and CDR2 is FQNNGV in the germline V gene. The CDR3 covers 16 residues. Trimming cost V 0 bases and J 3 bases, with 14 bases left between them. The CDR3, as DNA: TGTGCCAGCAGCTTAGATCTTGCCGGGCCCCACTATGGCTACACCTTC. Translation gives CASSLDLAGPHYGYTF. The whole variable domain, filled in from reference TRBV11-2 and TRBJ1-2, reads EAGVAQSPRYKIIEKRQSVAFWCNPISGHATLYWYQQILGQGPKLLIQFQNNGVVDDSQLPKDRFSAERLKGVDSTLKIQPAKLEDSAVYLCASSLDLAGPHYGYTFGSGTRLTVV.